This T cell receptor (beta chain) stems from a study of brain T cells in children with intractable seizures. Study outcomes and limitations: Pre-surgery blood may have been undersampled, hiding some clones.

Per germline, CDR1 SGHDT and CDR2 YYEEEE. The CDR3 spans 12 residues. The V and J ends lost 0 bases and 6 bases respectively, with 5 bases between them. The sample's time point: blood from clinic visit 5 months post-surgery; TSC patient then seizure free. Before surgery, patients took at least one anti-epileptic drug. Method: immunoSEQ multiplex PCR; TCRdb's copy keeps in-frame clones and lacks some. In the table there are about 340,000 clones, roughly 93% of which are singletons. This clone was recorded once. The target antigen is unknown. This sequence was found in a boy younger than two with tuberous sclerosis and intractable seizures. The specimen comprised peripheral blood, sampled less than 6 months after surgery. The chain links TRBV5-6 to TRBJ2-3; no definite D call. CDR3 sequence reads: CASSLGLDTQYF. DNA of the CDR3: TGTGCCAGCAGCTTGGGGCTGGATACGCAGTATTTT.